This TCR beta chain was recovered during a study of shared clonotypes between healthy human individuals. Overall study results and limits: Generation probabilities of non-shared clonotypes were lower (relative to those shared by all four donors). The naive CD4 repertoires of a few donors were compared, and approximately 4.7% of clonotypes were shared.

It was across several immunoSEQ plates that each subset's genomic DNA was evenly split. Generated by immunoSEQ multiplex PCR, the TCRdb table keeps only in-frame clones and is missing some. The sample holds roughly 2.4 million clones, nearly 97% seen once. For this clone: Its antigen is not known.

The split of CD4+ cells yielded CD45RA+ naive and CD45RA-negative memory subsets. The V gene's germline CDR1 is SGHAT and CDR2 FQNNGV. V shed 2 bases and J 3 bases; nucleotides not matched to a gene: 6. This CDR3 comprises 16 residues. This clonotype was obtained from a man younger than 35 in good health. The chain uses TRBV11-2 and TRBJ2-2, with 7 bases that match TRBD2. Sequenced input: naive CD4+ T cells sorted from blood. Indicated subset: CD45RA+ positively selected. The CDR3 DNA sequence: TGTGCCAGCAGCTTACCTCCGGGACTATACACCGGGGAGCTGTTTTTT. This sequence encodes CASSLPPGLYTGELFF.